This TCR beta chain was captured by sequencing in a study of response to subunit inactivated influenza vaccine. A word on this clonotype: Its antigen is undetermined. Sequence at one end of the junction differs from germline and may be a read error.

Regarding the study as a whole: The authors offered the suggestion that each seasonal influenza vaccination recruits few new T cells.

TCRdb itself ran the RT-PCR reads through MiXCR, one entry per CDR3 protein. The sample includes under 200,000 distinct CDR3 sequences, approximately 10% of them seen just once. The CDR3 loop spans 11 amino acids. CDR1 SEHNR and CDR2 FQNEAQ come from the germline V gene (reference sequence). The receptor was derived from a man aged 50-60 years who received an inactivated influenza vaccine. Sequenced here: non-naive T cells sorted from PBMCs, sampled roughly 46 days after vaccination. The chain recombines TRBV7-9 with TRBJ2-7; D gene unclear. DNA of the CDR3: TGTGCCAGCAGCTTAGGTCTAGAAGCAACCTTC. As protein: CASSLGLEATF.